Sequencing of this T cell receptor (beta chain) was carried out in a study of blood T cells in healthy people across ages. This clonotype appeared a few times. PCR was performed a second time for roughly 7 to 11 cycles using a sample-barcoded 5' primer and a J-beta primer mix. MiXCR, applied by TCRdb to the 5' RACE reads, yields one record per CDR3 protein. The table records about 720,000 distinct CDR3 sequences, about a fifth of them present only once. Germline values: CDR1 MNHEY, CDR2 SMNVEV (reference sequence). The CDR3 contains 14 residues. Trimming removed 6 bases from V and 6 bases from J, with 15 bases in between.

Sequencing used blood. The rearrangement links TRBV27 to TRBJ2-1; TRBD1 or TRBD2 may be the D gene (6 bases each). The sequence derives from a man between 65 and 79 years old in good health. The CDR3 nucleotides read TGTGCCAGCAGCCTCAGACTAGGGGGCAATGAGCAGTTCTTC. Translated: CASSLRLGGNEQFF.